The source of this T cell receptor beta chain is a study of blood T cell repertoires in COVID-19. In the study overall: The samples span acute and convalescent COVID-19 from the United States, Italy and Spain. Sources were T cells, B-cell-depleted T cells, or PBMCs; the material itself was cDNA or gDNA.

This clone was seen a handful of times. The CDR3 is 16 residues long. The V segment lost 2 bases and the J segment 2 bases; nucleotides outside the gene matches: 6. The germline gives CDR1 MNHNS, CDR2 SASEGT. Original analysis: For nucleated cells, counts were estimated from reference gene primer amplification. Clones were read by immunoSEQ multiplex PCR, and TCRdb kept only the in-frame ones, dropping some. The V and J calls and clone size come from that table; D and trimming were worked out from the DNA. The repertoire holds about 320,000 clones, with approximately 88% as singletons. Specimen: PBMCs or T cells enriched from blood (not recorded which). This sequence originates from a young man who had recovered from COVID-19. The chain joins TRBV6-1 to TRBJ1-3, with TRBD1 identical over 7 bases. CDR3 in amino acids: CASSESQGGAGNTIYF. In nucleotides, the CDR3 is TGTGCCAGCAGTGAAAGTCAGGGGGGTGCTGGAAACACCATATATTTT.